The 25 T cell receptor beta chains reported below all come from one sample, sequenced in a study of blood T cell repertoires in COVID-19. Only in-frame clones appear in the TCRdb table, and some are missing; sequencing was by immunoSEQ multiplex PCR. The sample records about 110,000 clones, 70% to 90% being singletons. The sequenced material came from peripheral blood. The source is a woman aged 45-60 years with acute or convalescent COVID-19.

V gene TRBV5-1 combines with J gene TRBJ2-5, with a weak D call TRBD2 (6 bases). This CDR3 comprises 15 residues. Germline V CDR1 and CDR2: SGHRS, YFSETQ. Trimming cost V 0 bases and J 4 bases, with 13 bases left between them. CDR3 DNA: TGCGCCAGCAGCTTGGCGGCAGGGCGGGGAGAGACCCAGTACTTC. Protein: CASSLAAGRGETQYF.

The chain joins TRBV5-5 to TRBJ2-3, with TRBD2 identical over 10 bases. The length of the CDR3 is 19 residues. Germline V gene data show CDR1 as SGHKS and CDR2 as YYEKEE (reference sequence). The V segment lost 5 bases and the J segment 0 bases; nucleotides outside the gene matches: 15. The CDR3 loop reads CASSYGLAEFIRSTDTQYF. CDR3 nucleotide sequence: TGTGCCAGCAGTTACGGACTAGCGGAGTTCATTAGGAGCACAGATACGCAGTATTTT.

The gene calls are TRBV5-1 and TRBJ2-3; maybe TRBD2 (5 bases). Germline V lookup: CDR1 SGHRS, CDR2 YFSETQ. V dropped 0 bases and J dropped 0 bases, with 11 bases sitting between them. The CDR3 consists of 16 residues. CDR3: CASSLVAGSSTDTQYF. CDR3 in DNA: TGCGCCAGCAGCTTGGTGGCGGGTTCTAGCACAGATACGCAGTATTTT.

Here the CDR3 reads CAIAGQSREKLFF. CDR3 nucleotide sequence: TGTGCCATCGCGGGACAGTCTCGTGAAAAACTGTTTTTT. The genes are TRBV10-3 and TRBJ1-4, with 7 nucleotides matching TRBD1. CDR1 and CDR2 from the germline V gene are ENHRY and SYGVKD. The J segment lost 7 bases and the V segment lost 8 bases, leaving 7 bases of the junction unmatched. CDR3 length equals 13 residues.

This sequence joins TRBV28 and TRBJ1-4; 9 bases are shared with TRBD1. V lost 6 bases to trimming and J lost 8 bases; unmatched junction nucleotides: 13. CDR1 is MDHEN and CDR2 is SYDVKM in the germline V gene. CDR3 length equals 16 residues. For the CDR3, the DNA is TGTGCCAGCAGGCCGTCCCCGGGACAGGGAAGCGAAAAACTGTTTTTT. It codes for CASRPSPGQGSEKLFF.

The chain couples TRBV4-2 to TRBJ2-7; 10 bases agree with TRBD1. Germline V gene lookup returns CDR1 LGHNA and CDR2 YNFKEQ. This CDR3 has 14 residues. V lost 4 bases and J lost 3; bases outside the gene matches: 3. CDR3 sequence reads: CASSRQGAVYEQYF. CDR3 nucleotides: TGTGCCAGCAGCCGACAGGGGGCCGTCTACGAGCAGTACTTC.

This clone was counted a few times. This chain joins TRBV5-1 and TRBJ1-6, with TRBD1 identical over 10 bases. Trimming at V came to 0 bases and at J to 7 bases, leaving 4 bases not matched to a gene. The germline V gene has CDR1 SGHRS and CDR2 YFSETQ. The CDR3 contains 16 residues. The CDR3 region has the DNA TGCGCCAGCAGCTTGGCGGGACAGGGGATGAATTCACCCCTCCACTTT. Translated: CASSLAGQGMNSPLHF.

V is TRBV12-3 or TRBV12-4 and J is TRBJ2-2; D might be TRBD2 (6 bases). V was cut by 7 bases and J by 5 bases, with 11 bases left in between. CDR3 length: 13 amino acids. The DNA for the CDR3 is TGTGCCAGCAAGACGGGAGTTACCGGGGAGCTGTTTTTT. As protein: CASKTGVTGELFF.

The chain couples TRBV2 to TRBJ1-4; TRBD1 agrees at 9 bases. Trimming at V came to 5 bases and at J to 5 bases, leaving 3 bases not matched to a gene. Germline CDR1 reads SNHLY; CDR2 reads FYNNEI. CDR3 length: 14 amino acids. The DNA for the CDR3 is TGTGCCAGCAGTAAAGACAGGGGGAATGAAAAACTGTTTTTT. As protein: CASSKDRGNEKLFF. The whole variable domain, filled in from reference TRBV2 and TRBJ1-4, reads EPEVTQTPSHQVTQMGQEVILRCVPISNHLYFYWYRQILGQKVEFLVSFYNNEISEKSEIFDDQFSVERPDGSNFTLKIRSTKLEDSAMYFCASSKDRGNEKLFFGSGTQLSVL.

The chain has TRBV15 and TRBJ2-7; tentative D call: TRBD1 (6 bases). Germline CDR1 reads LNHNV; CDR2 reads YYDKDF (reference sequence). Trimming pared 4 bases from V and 3 bases from J, leaving 13 bases between. The CDR3 is made up of 14 amino acids. CDR3 DNA: TGTGCCACCAGCATTCCCGAAGGGGGCTACGAGCAGTACTTC. The encoded protein is CATSIPEGGYEQYF.

The chain recombines TRBV6-4 with TRBJ2-1; 14 nucleotides line up with TRBD2. CDR1 and CDR2 (germline): MRHNA, SNTAGT. This CDR3 region has 15 residues. J gave up 9 bases and V 4 bases, and 5 bases lay outside the gene matches. CDR3 loop: CASSATSGRGGEQFF. DNA of the CDR3: TGTGCCAGCAGTGCGACTAGCGGGAGGGGGGGTGAGCAGTTCTTC.

V gene TRBV19 combines with J gene TRBJ2-6; possible D gene TRBD1, 5 bases. The length of the CDR3 is 14 residues. The V and J ends lost 6 bases and 0 bases respectively, with 6 bases between them. Germline CDR1 and CDR2: LNHDA and SQIVND (reference sequence). CDR3: CASRDSSGANVLTF. CDR3 DNA sequence: TGTGCCAGTAGAGACAGCTCTGGGGCCAACGTCCTGACTTTC.

The gene calls are TRBV6-5 and TRBJ1-1; 11 nucleotides match TRBD1. The V and J ends lost 5 bases and 4 bases, in that order; junction bases with no gene match: 3. CDR3 length: 14 amino acids. Germline lookup yields CDR1 MNHEY and CDR2 SVGAGI. CDR3 DNA: TGTGCCAGCAGTCGAGGGACAGGGGGCACTGAAGCTTTCTTT. This codes for CASSRGTGGTEAFF.

The rearrangement uses TRBV10-2 and TRBJ1-3; TRBD1 aligns across 7 bases. This CDR3 spans 16 amino acids. The V segment lost 2 bases and the J segment 0 bases; nucleotides outside the gene matches: 4. Germline loops: CDR1 WSHSY, CDR2 SAAADI. The CDR3 sequence is CASSERDSISGNTIYF. The CDR3, as DNA: TGCGCCAGCAGTGAGCGGGACAGCATCTCTGGAAACACCATATATTTT.

The table lists this clone with a few counts. CDR3 protein: CASSQVLSGGANIQYF. DNA of the CDR3: TGTGCCAGCAGCCAAGTTCTGTCAGGGGGAGCAAACATTCAGTACTTC. The V gene is TRBV3-1 (or the pseudogene TRBV3-2), the J gene TRBJ2-4, with 7 bases aligning to TRBD1. Germline V CDR1 and CDR2: LGHDT, YNNKEL (reference sequence). V shed 1 base, J shed 6 bases, and the junction held 9 bases outside the gene matches. There are 16 residues in the CDR3.

This chain links TRBV18 with TRBJ1-1; perhaps TRBD1 as D (5 bases). V lost 5 bases to trimming and J lost 3 bases, with 10 bases between them. The germline V gene has CDR1 KGHSH and CDR2 LQKENI. This CDR3 is 13 amino acids long. The CDR3 protein is CASSGRGDTEAFF. The CDR3 coding sequence is TGTGCCAGCTCAGGTCGGGGGGACACTGAAGCTTTCTTT.

This chain joins TRBV19 and TRBJ2-1, with 10 nucleotides matching TRBD2. The V gene end was trimmed by 5 bases and the J gene end by 4 bases; junction bases not matched to a gene: 8. CDR1 and CDR2 from the germline V gene are LNHDA and SQIVND (reference sequence). The CDR3 totals 16 residues. The CDR3 loop reads CASSQGLAPAYNEQFF. DNA for the CDR3: TGTGCCAGTAGTCAGGGACTAGCGCCCGCTTACAATGAGCAGTTCTTC.

The chain uses TRBV5-8 and TRBJ2-3, with 10 positions matching TRBD2. The CDR3 sequence is 14 residues long. CDR1 SGHTS and CDR2 YDEGEE come from the germline V gene. V lost 1 base to trimming and J lost 7 bases; unmatched junction nucleotides: 3. CDR3 in amino acids: CASSLLAGEHTQYF. The CDR3 nucleotides are TGTGCCAGCAGCTTGCTAGCGGGAGAACATACGCAGTATTTT.

This clone was seen just once. The J gene is TRBJ1-6, the V gene TRBV28, with no clear D. V was trimmed by 7 bases and J by 7 bases, leaving 17 bases between them. The CDR3 has 15 amino acids. CDR1 and CDR2 (germline): MDHEN, SYDVKM. CDR3 bases: TGTGCCAGCATCCCACTTGCGGGGAGGAATTCACCCCTCCACTTT. Protein product: CASIPLAGRNSPLHF.

The rearrangement links TRBV20-1 to TRBJ2-7, with 11 bases matching TRBD2. CDR1 and CDR2 (germline): DFQATT, SNEGSKA (reference sequence). V lost 3 bases to trimming and J lost 6 bases; unmatched junction nucleotides: 7. This CDR3 is built from 14 residues. The CDR3 protein is CSASTSGSYGEQYF. CDR3 nucleotide sequence: TGCAGTGCTAGTACTAGCGGGAGTTATGGCGAGCAGTACTTC.

The chain recombines TRBV7-2 with TRBJ1-5; perhaps TRBD1 as D (5 bases). Germline-derived CDR1 and CDR2 are SGHTA and FQGNSA. The CDR3 is 17 amino acids. Trimming removed 4 bases from V and 0 bases from J, with 16 bases in between. CDR3 nucleotide sequence: TGTGCCAGCAGCTATCGGGGGGGACCTAATAGCAATCAGCCCCAGCATTTT. It encodes CASSYRGGPNSNQPQHF.

J is TRBJ2-5 and V is TRBV5-4; 14 bases match TRBD2. The CDR3 loop spans 15 amino acids. With V trimmed by 4 bases and J by 4 bases, 3 bases remained unmatched. From germline, CDR1 is SGHNT and CDR2 YYREEE (reference sequence). Here the CDR3 reads CASSAGLAGVETQYF. The CDR3 DNA is TGTGCCAGCAGCGCGGGACTAGCGGGAGTAGAGACCCAGTACTTC.

The V gene is TRBV11-3, the J gene TRBJ2-7, with TRBD1 matching 8 bases. The CDR3 contains 14 residues. The J segment lost 2 bases and the V segment lost 4 bases, leaving 4 bases of the junction unmatched. Per germline, CDR1 SGHNT and CDR2 YENEEA. The CDR3, as DNA: TGTGCCAGCAGCTCCGGGACAGGCACCTACGAGCAGTACTTC. Protein: CASSSGTGTYEQYF. The whole variable domain, filled in from reference TRBV11-3 and TRBJ2-7, reads EAGVVQSPRYKIIEKKQPVAFWCNPISGHNTLYWYLQNLGQGPELLIRYENEEAVDDSQLPKDRFSAERLKGVDSTLKIQPAELGDSAVYLCASSSGTGTYEQYFGPGTRLTVT.

This chain joins TRBV3-1 (or the pseudogene TRBV3-2) and TRBJ2-5; D remains unclear. V lost 6 bases to trimming and J lost 5 bases, with 16 bases between them. The CDR3 loop spans 14 amino acids. Germline V gene lookup returns CDR1 LGHDT and CDR2 YNNKEL (reference sequence). DNA for the CDR3: TGTGCCAGCAGACGCACGCCTACCTTGGAGACCCAGTACTTC. Translating it yields CASRRTPTLETQYF.

The chain carries TRBV5-6 and TRBJ1-5, with 7 bases matching TRBD1. CDR3 size: 16 residues. From germline, CDR1 is SGHDT and CDR2 YYEEEE. Trimming at V came to 10 bases and at J to 3 bases, leaving 16 bases not matched to a gene. The CDR3 protein is CASQGGAGGYNQPQHF. The CDR3 region has the DNA TGTGCCTCCCAGGGTGGGGCAGGGGGTTACAATCAGCCCCAGCATTTT.